This TCR beta chain was obtained from a study of T cells in Graves' hyperthyroidism and ophthalmopathy (dated by TCRdb to between 2018 and 2020). Context from the whole study: Peripheral blood was sampled at the time of initial diagnosis, prior to any treatment. The 90 or so discovery patients were randomly split 7:3 into training and test sets. The paper describes TCR Vbeta CDR3 sequencing of 120 to 150 peripheral blood samples, made up of under 50 ophthalmopathy patients, some 76 hyperthyroidism patients and about 17 progressor patients. Prospective prediction of ophthalmopathy was tested in an independent validation cohort of under 20 hyperthyroidism patients and 17 patients who later progressed to ophthalmopathy. After sampling, hyperthyroidism patients received methimazole starting at 30 mg daily, and ophthalmopathy patients received high-dose intravenous methylprednisolone. In addition, the study compared T-cell repertoires in thyroid tissue and in blood from five or six Graves' hyperthyroidism patients. A discovery cohort of fewer than 110 patients, roughly 40 with Graves' ophthalmopathy and more than 55 with stable Graves' hyperthyroidism, was used to find distinguishing TCR V-J signatures.

Per the germline V gene (reference sequence), LNHNV is the CDR1 and YYDKDF is the CDR2. The CDR3 contains 15 residues, cysteine and phenylalanine counted. Just CDR3 DNA is preserved here, 45 bases in frame from base 1. V has 1 base trimmed and J has 6 bases trimmed; junction bases matching no gene number 2. TCR beta CDR3 regions were amplified from RNA transcripts. A first-round RT-PCR of the TCR CDR3 used the HTBI primer set with the Qiagen OneStep RT-PCR kit. Libraries were constructed in a second round of multiplex PCR, after which size selection and purification were carried out. Sequencing of the libraries was done on an Illumina HiSeq2000 using paired-end 100 bp reads. In the paper's pipeline: SOAPnuke was used to process the raw data, removing reads that contained adapters or uncalled bases, had a mean Phred below 15, or lacked an exact match to the constant primer or identifier. COPE v1.2.5 was used to merge high-quality paired reads, and clonotypes were defined as unique nucleotide sequences. MiTCR v1.1 was used to align clonotypes to the IMGT TRBV, TRBD and TRBJ reference segments. Only V-J combinations with frequency above 0.0001, covering about 99% of repertoires, were analysed. A TCS score was defined as the ratio between F50 (clonal expansion) and ExV (chaos), using BLOSUM62-based TCRdist between CDR3 peptides within each V-J. Welch's t-statistics and random forest reduced around 520 V-J features to 13, which were used in a naive Bayes classifier (R e1071). The similarity between thyroid and blood repertoires was quantified using the Morisita-Horn index. TCRdb trimmed the raw reads at Q25, called clones with MiXCR and kept productive beta chains. Rows merge per CDR3 protein into single entries with the most common DNA and genes. What appears here as the V and J calls and clone size reflects TCRdb's work, not the paper's. The sample has approximately 870,000 distinct CDR3 sequences on record, 35% to 45% of them singletons. Of the sample, 7.5% to 9.5% falls within the top ten clones.

Stable Graves' hyperthyroidism was defined as no progression to ophthalmopathy during 18 months of follow-up. The hyperthyroidism patients were between 18 and 65 years old and newly diagnosed, with a disease duration of less than 2 months. Patients with uncontrolled infections, other autoimmune diseases, pregnancy or lactation were excluded. Diagnoses were established on the basis of clinical symptoms, serum thyroxine and TRAb, thyroid ultrasound, and orbital computed tomography. Ficoll-Paque density gradient centrifugation was used to isolate PBMCs from 8.5 to 10 ml of fresh peripheral blood. Trizol reagent was used to extract total RNA, and RNA quality was then checked on an Agilent 2100 Bioanalyzer. This clonotype appeared many times. Which antigen it targets is not known. Base qualities are missing; no much larger clone stands one base away. The study at large found these results: In validation, the model predicted progression to ophthalmopathy with approximately 70% sensitivity and 72.22% specificity, a median of 6.5 months before onset. Most expanded thyroid clonotypes (frequency above 0.001) were also detected in blood, suggesting blood repertoires may reflect thyroid immune responses. Sample size was not statistically predetermined, and blinding of investigators to group allocation was not performed. In cross-validation, a model built on a 13 V-J signature told ophthalmopathy apart from stable hyperthyroidism with 85% to 90% sensitivity and about 81% specificity, and in testing the same model reached 80%/75%.

The specimen sequenced was blood. The source of this sequence is a man younger than 35 with Graves' hyperthyroidism. Here the chain combines TRBV15 and TRBJ2-2, with 10 bases in between that match TRBD2. The sequence in DNA is TGTGCCACCAGCAGAGGTCTAGCGGGAGCCGGGGAGCTGTTTTTT. It translates to CATSRGLAGAGELFF. Reference TRBV15 and TRBJ2-2 genes cover what lies past the CDR3, so the full variable domain is DAMVIQNPRYQVTQFGKPVTLSCSQTLNHNVMYWYQQKSSQAPKLLFHYYDKDFNNEADTPDNFQSRRPNTSFCFLDIRSPGLGDTAMYLCATSRGLAGAGELFFGEGSRLTVL.